This TCR beta chain was identified during a study of T cells in Graves' hyperthyroidism and ophthalmopathy (dated 2019 in TCRdb). In the study overall: Peripheral blood samples were taken at initial diagnosis, before any treatment was given. To identify TCR V-J signatures that set the groups apart, the researchers used a discovery cohort of 100 patients, made up of 40 to 45 with Graves' ophthalmopathy and approximately 57 with stable Graves' hyperthyroidism. An independent validation cohort of some 18 hyperthyroidism patients and 17 patients who later progressed to ophthalmopathy tested prospective prediction of ophthalmopathy. The 90 to 100 discovery patients were randomly divided into training and test sets at a 7:3 ratio. Thyroid tissue and blood T-cell repertoires from more than five Graves' hyperthyroidism patients were also compared in the study. Once sampling was done, hyperthyroidism patients were given methimazole at a starting dose of 30 mg daily, whereas ophthalmopathy patients were given high-dose intravenous methylprednisolone. According to the paper, TCR Vbeta CDR3 sequencing was carried out on 135 peripheral blood samples, which came from under 50 ophthalmopathy, around 74 hyperthyroidism and 17 progressor patients. Study-level results and caveats: No statistical method was used to set the sample size in advance, and investigators knew the group allocation. In validation, the model predicted progression to ophthalmopathy with about 71% sensitivity and 72.22% specificity, a median of 6.5 months before onset. In cross-validation, a model built on a 13 V-J signature told ophthalmopathy apart from stable hyperthyroidism with approximately 90% sensitivity and 81% to 82% specificity, and in testing the same model reached 80%/75%. Most expanded thyroid clonotypes (frequency above 0.001) were also detected in blood, suggesting blood repertoires may reflect thyroid immune responses.

In the ophthalmopathy patients, disease was moderately to severely active, with a Clinical Activity Score of 3 or more, a NOSPECS grade of 4 or more, and a duration of less than 3 months. Patients with uncontrolled infections, other autoimmune diseases, pregnancy or lactation were excluded. Diagnoses were based on clinical symptoms, serum thyroxine and TRAb, thyroid ultrasound and orbital computed tomography. PBMCs were isolated from roughly 10 ml of fresh peripheral blood by Ficoll-Paque density gradient centrifugation. Total RNA was extracted with Trizol reagent, and quality was checked on an Agilent 2100 Bioanalyzer. The CDR3, cysteine through phenylalanine, is 18 amino acids long. Solely the CDR3 DNA is kept, with 54 bases framed from the first base. The V and J ends are trimmed by 6 bases and 4 bases, leaving 22 bases between them. For CDR1 and CDR2, the germline V gene lists MNHNS and SASEGT.

Comment on this clonotype: No antigen is known for it. No qualities accompany the bases; no much larger clone lies one base away.

TCR beta CDR3 regions were amplified from RNA transcripts. The first round of RT-PCR for the TCR CDR3 was performed with the HTBI primer set and the Qiagen OneStep RT-PCR kit. Libraries were constructed in a second round of multiplex PCR, after which size selection and purification were performed. Sequencing of the libraries was done on an Illumina HiSeq2000 using paired-end 100 bp reads. On the authors' methods: SOAPnuke was used to process the raw data, with reads discarded if the reads contained adapters or uncalled bases, had a mean Phred below 15, or lacked an exact constant-primer or identifier match. COPE v1.2.5 was used to merge high-quality paired reads, and clonotypes were defined as unique nucleotide sequences. Clonotypes were aligned to IMGT TRBV, TRBD and TRBJ reference segments using MiTCR v1.1. The analysis included only V-J combinations with a frequency above 0.0001, which together covered 99.2% of the repertoires. A TCS score was defined as the ratio of F50 (clonal expansion) to E x V (chaos), with BLOSUM62-based TCRdist applied between CDR3 peptides within each V-J. Welch's t-statistics and random forest reduced fewer than 600 V-J features to 10 to 15, which were used in a naive Bayes classifier (R e1071). The raw public reads went through TCRdb reprocessing: fastp at Q25, MiXCR clone calling, in-frame beta chains kept. Rows are combined by CDR3 protein, so each entry shows the most common genes and DNA. It is TCRdb's table, rather than the study itself, that gives the V and J calls and clone size. In this sample the table shows over 400,000 distinct CDR3 sequences, roughly 14% of which occur a single time. The top ten clonotypes cover around 13% of the sample.

The V gene is TRBV6-1 and the J gene is TRBJ1-6; a tentative D match to TRBD1 spans 5 bases. The source is a man aged 18 to 30 with Graves' ophthalmopathy. The specimen was blood. The CDR3 in this case is CASRPGSGKTKYNSPLHF. The nucleotide sequence reads as follows: TGTGCCAGCAGGCCAGGGTCGGGGAAGACCAAATATAATTCACCCCTCCACTTT.